Shown below are 18 T cell receptor beta chains from a single sample sequenced in a study of chemoradiotherapy in HPV16-positive cancers (dated by TCRdb to 2022 to 2024). Library method: the immunoSEQ multiplex PCR assay. TCRdb retrieved this table from immuneACCESS and kept in-frame rearrangements only. Not all clones are present; in checked studies, unresolved V genes account for under half, and no reason is known for the remainder. This sample comprises 5,600 or so clones, 76% of them detected only once. Jointly, the top ten make up 29% of the sample. This specimen was acquired from a patient who underwent chemoradiotherapy. The receptors derive from a human donor with HPV-associated anogenital cancer.

This rearrangement joins TRBV20-1 to TRBJ2-5; D call uncertain. The J call may be incorrect, as the DNA end agrees better with TRBJ2-7. Germline-derived CDR1 and CDR2 are DFQATT and SNEGSKA (reference sequence). The CDR3 sequence is 11 residues long. The CDR3, as DNA: TGCAGTGCTAGTCAAGTCCACGAGCAGTACTTC. Translation gives CSASQVHEQYF.

The V call is TRBV18, the J call TRBJ2-7; perhaps TRBD2 as D (7 bases). Trimming stripped 0 bases from V and 6 bases from J, with 15 bases between. CDR1 and CDR2 (germline): KGHSH, LQKENI. The CDR3 covers 15 residues. The CDR3 spells CASSPPAGAESEQYF. The CDR3 DNA is TGTGCCAGCTCACCACCGGCGGGGGCGGAAAGCGAGCAGTACTTC.

The V call is TRBV14, the J call TRBJ2-3; D is unresolved. The CDR3 extends over 14 amino acids. Trimming shortened V by 4 bases and J by 6 bases, and 14 bases separated the two germline ends. Germline V gene sequence: CDR1 SGHDN, CDR2 FVKESK. The CDR3 DNA follows: TGTGCCAGCAGCCTCGTTACGTTGATGGATACGCAGTATTTT. This encodes CASSLVTLMDTQYF.

The CDR3 DNA reads TGTGCCAGCAGCATAGAGTCGGGACAGGCGAACTACGAGCAGTACTTC. Residues: CASSIESGQANYEQYF. This chain connects TRBV7-2 to TRBJ2-7, with 8 bases aligning to TRBD1. The junction had 12 bases not matched to a gene; V was cut back by 5 bases and J by 3 bases. Germline-derived CDR1 and CDR2 are SGHTA and FQGNSA. The CDR3 is 16 residues long.

This chain joins TRBV7-6 and TRBJ1-1, with 7 bases that match TRBD1. CDR3 length: 13 residues. V was clipped by 5 bases and J by 1 base; unmatched bases: 1. Germline lookup yields CDR1 SGHVS and CDR2 FNYEAQ. The CDR3 loop is CASSAGGNTEAFF. CDR3 nucleotide sequence: TGTGCCAGCAGCGCAGGGGGGAACACTGAAGCTTTCTTT.

This clone was observed a few times. The chain joins TRBV2 to TRBJ2-2; tentative D call: TRBD1 (6 bases). This CDR3 is built from 16 residues. V lost 4 bases to trimming and J lost 2 bases, with 14 bases between them. The germline CDR1 and CDR2 sequences are SNHLY and FYNNEI. CDR3 sequence reads: CASSVGQGRNTGELFF. CDR3 nucleotides: TGTGCCAGCAGTGTTGGGCAGGGGCGAAACACCGGGGAGCTGTTTTTT.

Only one count was recorded for this clone. This rearrangement joins TRBV5-1 to TRBJ1-4, with D uncertain. The CDR3 loop spans 15 amino acids. Between the trimmed V and J ends, which lost 4 bases and 8 bases, there was a span of 18 bases. Germline CDR1 reads SGHRS; CDR2 reads YFSETQ. The CDR3 reads CASSPGEGFREKLFF. The CDR3, as DNA: TGCGCCAGCAGCCCCGGGGAGGGTTTTCGGGAAAAACTGTTTTTT. Full variable domain (rest looked up from reference TRBV5-1 and TRBJ1-4): KAGVTQTPRYLIKTRGQQVTLSCSPISGHRSVSWYQQTPGQGLQFLFEYFSETQRNKGNFPGRFSGRQFSNSRSEMNVSTLELGDSALYLCASSPGEGFREKLFFGSGTQLSVL.

CDR3 sequence: CASSSGQGVGGYTF. CDR3 nucleotides: TGTGCCAGCAGCTCGGGACAGGGGGTTGGTGGCTACACCTTC. The chain combines TRBV7-3 with TRBJ1-2, with TRBD1 matching 11 bases. The trim removed 4 bases at V and 7 bases at J, leaving 5 bases unmatched. Germline V gene lookup returns CDR1 SGHTA and CDR2 FQGTGA. CDR3 size: 14 residues.

The table lists this clone with a count of one. The V call is TRBV19, the J call TRBJ1-3; 7 bases fit TRBD1. The V and J ends lost 3 bases and 0 bases, in that order; junction bases with no gene match: 8. The CDR3 has 17 residues. Germline CDR1 LNHDA, CDR2 SQIVND (reference sequence). This CDR3 reads CASSMGTVSSSGNTIYF. The CDR3 nucleotides read TGTGCCAGTAGTATGGGGACAGTAAGTAGCTCTGGAAACACCATATATTTT.

The table lists this clone with a few counts. The chain recombines TRBV7-8 with TRBJ2-7; D is tentatively TRBD1 or TRBD2 (5 bases each). In germline, CDR1 is SGHVS, CDR2 FQNEAQ. The CDR3 length is 12 residues. The V gene lost 8 bases and the J gene lost 5 bases, with 13 bases spanning the gap. This chain's CDR3 is CASGTAGDEQYV. The CDR3 bases are TGTGCCAGCGGGACGGCAGGAGACGAGCAGTACGTC.

The chain couples TRBV7-2 to TRBJ1-5; tentatively, D is TRBD1 (5 bases). CDR1 SGHTA and CDR2 FQGNSA come from the germline V gene. CDR3 length: 17 amino acids. Trimming removed 1 base at V and 0 bases at J, with 13 bases between. The DNA for the CDR3 is TGTGCCAGCAGCTTAGATCGGGGACTCTATAGCAATCAGCCCCAGCATTTT. This translates into CASSLDRGLYSNQPQHF. Combining the CDR3 with reference TRBV7-2 and TRBJ1-5 gives the whole variable domain GAGVSQSPSNKVTEKGKDVELRCDPISGHTALYWYRQSLGQGLEFLIYFQGNSAPDKSGLPSDRFSAERTGGSVSTLTIQRTQQEDSAVYLCASSLDRGLYSNQPQHFGDGTRLSIL.

This clone has just a few counts. The V call is TRBV27, the J call TRBJ1-1, with D unresolved. The CDR3 length is 13 residues. V gave up 5 bases and J gave up 8 bases, with 15 bases separating them. Germline CDR1 is MNHEY and CDR2 is SMNVEV (reference sequence). CDR3 region: CASSRPHEQEAFF. The CDR3 DNA is TGTGCCAGCAGTAGACCTCACGAGCAGGAAGCTTTCTTT.

In this sample, this clone turned up a few times. The chain employs TRBV6-6 and TRBJ2-7; 8 nucleotides match TRBD1. Germline V gene data show CDR1 as MNHNY and CDR2 as SVGAGI (reference sequence). The CDR3 is 16 residues long. J lost 7 bases, V lost 2 bases, and 13 bases had no gene match. The CDR3 sequence: CASSYVITGGTGEQYF. The CDR3 DNA follows: TGTGCCAGCAGTTACGTAATCACAGGGGGAACCGGGGAGCAGTACTTC.

The rearrangement uses TRBV27 and TRBJ2-1, with no clear D. The germline gives CDR1 MNHEY, CDR2 SMNVEV (reference sequence). Trimming took off 5 bases at V and 4 bases at J, with 12 bases between the two ends. This CDR3 region has 14 residues. This CDR3 reads CASSLPPRYNEQFF. The CDR3 DNA reads TGTGCCAGCAGTCTTCCCCCGCGGTACAATGAGCAGTTCTTC.

V and J are TRBV10-3 and TRBJ1-2; the D is unclear. This CDR3 region has 13 residues. From germline, CDR1 is ENHRY and CDR2 SYGVKD. V lost 4 bases and J 4 bases, leaving 10 bases between the germline ends. The CDR3 sequence is CAISGQVRYGYTF. CDR3 DNA: TGTGCCATCAGTGGCCAGGTGCGCTATGGCTACACCTTC.

In DNA form, the CDR3 reads TGCGCCAGCAGCCAAGCAGCGAACGAACCCACCGGGGAGCTGTTTTTT. Its translation is CASSQAANEPTGELFF. The gene calls are TRBV4-3 and TRBJ2-2; no definite D call. V was trimmed by 1 base and J by 4 bases, leaving 13 bases between them. This CDR3 contains 16 residues. Germline V gene sequence: CDR1 LGHNA, CDR2 YSLEER.

V is TRBV5-1 and J is TRBJ1-5, with a weak D call TRBD1 (5 bases). Germline CDR1 is SGHRS and CDR2 is YFSETQ. V dropped 4 bases and J dropped 6 bases, with 17 bases sitting between them. The CDR3 contains 15 residues. The CDR3 reads CASSPEGLFTQPQHF. In DNA form, the CDR3 reads TGCGCCAGCAGCCCGGAGGGACTGTTTACTCAGCCCCAGCATTTT.

The chain joins TRBV7-9 to TRBJ2-3; D not resolved. V was clipped by 5 bases and J by 6 bases, with 9 bases between them. The germline CDR1 and CDR2 sequences are SEHNR and FQNEAQ (reference sequence). The CDR3 is made up of 12 amino acids. The DNA for the CDR3 is TGTGCCAGCAGCCCACGTTTTGATACGCAGTATTTT. Translating gives CASSPRFDTQYF.